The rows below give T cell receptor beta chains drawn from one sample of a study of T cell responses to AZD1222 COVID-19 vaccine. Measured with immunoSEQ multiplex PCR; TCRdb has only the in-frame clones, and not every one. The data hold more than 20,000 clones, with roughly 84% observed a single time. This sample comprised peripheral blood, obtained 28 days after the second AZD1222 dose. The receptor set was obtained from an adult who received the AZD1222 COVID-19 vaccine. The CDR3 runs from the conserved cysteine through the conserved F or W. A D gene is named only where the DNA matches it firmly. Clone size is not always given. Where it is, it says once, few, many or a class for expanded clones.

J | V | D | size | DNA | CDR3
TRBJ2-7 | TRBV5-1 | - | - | TGCGCCAGCAGCTTGGCACTGCAAGCCTACGAGCAGTACTTC | CASSLALQAYEQYF
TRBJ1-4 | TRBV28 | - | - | TGTGCCGCCGGGGGGCGGTTTGGTGAAAAACTGTTTTTT | CAAGGRFGEKLFF
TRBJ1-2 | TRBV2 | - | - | TGTGCCAGCAGTGGGCGGACAACTAACTATGGCTACACCTTC | CASSGRTTNYGYTF
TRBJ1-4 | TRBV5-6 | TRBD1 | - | TGTGCCAGCAGCCTAGACAGGGCCAATGAAAAACTGTTTTTT | CASSLDRANEKLFF
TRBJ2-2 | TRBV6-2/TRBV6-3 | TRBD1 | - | TGTGCCAGCAGCCCTCAGGGGGCCGGGGAGCTGTTTTTT | CASSPQGAGELFF
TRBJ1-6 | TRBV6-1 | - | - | TGTGCCAGCAGTGAAGTATACAGGTATCCACCCCTCCACTTT | CASSEVYRYPPLHF
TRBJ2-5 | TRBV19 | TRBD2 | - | TGTGCCAGTAGTTACACTAGCGAACAAGAGACCCAGTACTTC | CASSYTSEQETQYF
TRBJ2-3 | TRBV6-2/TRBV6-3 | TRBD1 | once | TGTGCCAGCAGTTACGTGGAAGGGACAGGGGGGACAGATACGCAGTATTTT | CASSYVEGTGGTDTQYF
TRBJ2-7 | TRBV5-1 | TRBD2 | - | TGCGCCAGCAGCTGGACTCGGGAGGGGGAGCAGTACTTC | CASSWTREGEQYF
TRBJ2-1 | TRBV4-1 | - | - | TGCGCCAGCAGCCAAGGAACTAGGTTAAGGTACAATGAGCAGTTCTTC | CASSQGTRLRYNEQFF
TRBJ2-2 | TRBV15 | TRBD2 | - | TGTGCCACCAGCAGAGTGCTAGCGGCCGGGGAGCTGTTTTTT | CATSRVLAAGELFF
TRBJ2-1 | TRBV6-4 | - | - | TGTGCCACAGCTCAAGGGAGTGGTCCCTACAATGAGCAGTTCTTC | CATAQGSGPYNEQFF
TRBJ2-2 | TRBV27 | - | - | TGTGCCAGCAGCTCCCCCACCGGGGAGCTGTTTTTT | CASSSPTGELFF
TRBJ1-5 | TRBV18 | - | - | TGTGCCAGCTCACCGAACGGGGAGGCTCAGCCCCAGCATTTT | CASSPNGEAQPQHF
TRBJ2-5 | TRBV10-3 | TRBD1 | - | TGTGCCATCAGTGGGGACAGGTCGGAGACCCAGTACTTC | CAISGDRSETQYF
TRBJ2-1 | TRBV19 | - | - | TGTGCCAGTAGTCTAATGGGAGCCAGCGGCGAGCAGTTCTTC | CASSLMGASGEQFF